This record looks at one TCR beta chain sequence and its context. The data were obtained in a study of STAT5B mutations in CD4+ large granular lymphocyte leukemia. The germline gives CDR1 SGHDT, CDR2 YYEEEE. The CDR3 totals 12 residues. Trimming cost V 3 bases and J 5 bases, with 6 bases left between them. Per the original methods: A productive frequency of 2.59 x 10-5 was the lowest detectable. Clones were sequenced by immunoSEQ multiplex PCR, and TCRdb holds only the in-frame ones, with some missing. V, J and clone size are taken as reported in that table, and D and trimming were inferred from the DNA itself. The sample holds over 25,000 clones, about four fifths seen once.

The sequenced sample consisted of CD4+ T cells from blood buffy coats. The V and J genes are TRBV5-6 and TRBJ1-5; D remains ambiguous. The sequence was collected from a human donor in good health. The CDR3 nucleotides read TGTGCCAGCAGCTACGTTGATCAGCCCCAGCATTTT. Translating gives CASSYVDQPQHF.